Below are 11 T cell receptor beta chains sequenced from a single sample in a study of blood T cell repertoires in COVID-19. Method: immunoSEQ multiplex PCR; TCRdb's copy keeps in-frame clones and lacks some. The table records approximately 160,000 clones, around 83% of them present only once. Sequencing was performed on PBMCs or T cells enriched from blood (not recorded which). The source is a woman aged 45-65 years in a cohort exposed to, infected with or recovered from COVID-19 (not recorded which).

J is TRBJ1-1 and V is TRBV4-1; TRBD1 matches at 10 bases. J gave up 6 bases and V 1 base, and 2 bases lay outside the gene matches. Germline-derived CDR1 and CDR2 are MGHRA and YSYEKL. The CDR3 totals 14 residues. This CDR3 reads CASSQVTGGPEAFF. For the CDR3, the DNA is TGCGCCAGCAGCCAAGTGACAGGGGGCCCTGAAGCTTTCTTT.

The chain links TRBV6-5 to TRBJ1-3; unclear D gene. The germline CDR1 and CDR2 sequences are MNHEY and SVGAGI. Trimming pared 6 bases from V and 0 bases from J, leaving 12 bases between. CDR3 length: 15 amino acids. In DNA, the CDR3 is TGTGCCAGCAGGGGCAAGTCCTTCTCTGGAAACACCATATATTTT. It translates to CASRGKSFSGNTIYF.

The chain carries TRBV18 and TRBJ2-2; 9 bases align to TRBD2. With V trimmed by 5 bases and J by 4 bases, 14 bases remained unmatched. There are 18 residues in the CDR3. From germline, CDR1 is KGHSH and CDR2 LQKENI. The CDR3 here is CASSTPPWLAGSTGELFF. DNA of the CDR3: TGTGCCAGCTCAACTCCCCCCTGGCTAGCGGGAAGCACCGGGGAGCTGTTTTTT.

V is TRBV6-5 and J is TRBJ2-5; 8 bases map to TRBD1. With 6 bases clipped from V and 2 bases from J, the junction kept 5 bases outside the gene matches. The germline V gene has CDR1 MNHEY and CDR2 SVGAGI. The CDR3 covers 14 residues. The CDR3 sequence is CASSRDRIQETQYF. CDR3 bases: TGTGCCAGCAGCCGGGACAGGATTCAAGAGACCCAGTACTTC.

This clone was seen a single time. This rearrangement joins TRBV5-1 to TRBJ2-2; TRBD2 matches 12 bases. CDR1 SGHRS and CDR2 YFSETQ come from the germline V gene. The CDR3 extends over 15 amino acids. Losses at the gene ends were 3 bases for V and 6 bases for J; bases not matched to a gene: 3. The CDR3 region has the DNA TGCGCCAGCAGCTCGACTAGCGGGAGTTCCGGGGAGCTGTTTTTT. This encodes CASSSTSGSSGELFF.

As DNA, the CDR3 is TGTGCCAGCAGCCCAGGGGTATGGAATCAGCCCCAGCATTTT. Translation gives CASSPGVWNQPQHF. The chain has TRBV6-5 and TRBJ1-5; D might be TRBD1 (6 bases). Per the germline V gene, CDR1 is MNHEY and CDR2 is SVGAGI. The CDR3 extends over 14 amino acids. V was trimmed by 6 bases and J by 4 bases, leaving 13 bases between them.

The CDR3 region has the DNA TGTGCCAGCAGCTTAGCAGGGGACTCTGGAAACACCATATATTTT. This encodes CASSLAGDSGNTIYF. The gene calls are TRBV7-9 and TRBJ1-3, with D tentatively TRBD1 (5 bases). From germline, CDR1 is SEHNR and CDR2 FQNEAQ (reference sequence). The germline V and J ends were trimmed by 0 bases and 0 bases, with 6 bases remaining between them. CDR3 length: 15 amino acids. Full variable domain (missing parts from reference TRBV7-9 and TRBJ1-3): DTGVSQNPRHKITKRGQNVTFRCDPISEHNRLYWYRQTLGQGPEFLTYFQNEAQLEKSRLLSDRFSAERPKGSFSTLEIQRTEQGDSAMYLCASSLAGDSGNTIYFGEGSWLTVV.

The chain joins TRBV3-1 (or the pseudogene TRBV3-2) to TRBJ2-5; the D gene is possibly TRBD2 (6 bases). Deletions cut 3 bases from V and 3 bases from J, with 11 bases between. The CDR3 spans 14 residues. CDR1 and CDR2 (germline): LGHDT, YNNKEL (reference sequence). The CDR3 sequence is CASSQAAGKETQYF. CDR3 in DNA: TGTGCCAGCAGCCAGGCGGCGGGGAAAGAGACCCAGTACTTC.

This chain joins TRBV9 and TRBJ2-1; the D gene is possibly TRBD2 (6 bases). The V and J ends lost 4 bases and 4 bases respectively, with 15 bases between them. Looked up from germline, CDR1 is SGDLS and CDR2 is YYNGEE. There are 15 residues in the CDR3. The CDR3 sequence is CASSPRDGTYNEQFF. CDR3 DNA sequence: TGTGCCAGCAGCCCCCGAGATGGGACTTACAATGAGCAGTTCTTC.

The chain links TRBV4-1 to TRBJ2-1; 11 bases map to TRBD2. This CDR3 spans 14 amino acids. From germline, CDR1 is MGHRA and CDR2 YSYEKL. With V trimmed by 0 bases and J by 13 bases, 5 bases remained unmatched. CDR3 sequence (DNA): TGCGCCAGCAGCCAAGACTGGACTAGCGGGCTTCAGTTCTTC. Its protein is CASSQDWTSGLQFF.

The chain recombines TRBV2 with TRBJ2-1; tentative D call: TRBD1 (5 bases). V lost 1 base and J 5 bases, leaving 12 bases between the germline ends. The CDR3 has 15 residues. Germline V gene data show CDR1 as SNHLY and CDR2 as FYNNEI. CDR3 sequence reads: CASSEVNPGNNEQFF. The CDR3, as DNA: TGTGCCAGCAGTGAAGTCAACCCAGGGAACAATGAGCAGTTCTTC.